The clone carrying this T cell receptor beta chain was picked up a small number of times. This specimen comes from a study of blood T cell repertoires in COVID-19. This CDR3 comprises 14 residues. Germline V gene sequence: CDR1 KGHSH, CDR2 LQKENI. Unmatched junction bases numbered 1, after V lost 4 bases and J lost 3 bases. TCRdb keeps only in-frame clones here, not all; method: immunoSEQ multiplex PCR. This sample has 300,000 to 450,000 clones, with 70% to 90% found just once. Sequenced: PBMCs or T cells enriched from blood (not recorded which). V usage is TRBV18 and J usage is TRBJ2-3; 10 positions agree with TRBD2. This clonotype originated in a woman aged 18-29 years who had recovered from COVID-19. CDR3 coding DNA: TGTGCCAGCTCACTTAGCGGGGGGACAGATACGCAGTATTTT. Amino acids: CASSLSGGTDTQYF.